This TCR beta chain was found in a study of OX40 agonist ivuxolimab in advanced cancers. Profiled with immunoSEQ multiplex PCR; TCRdb holds only in-frame clones, not every one. The sample records around 76,000 clones, about 89% being singletons. Specimen: CD4+ or CD8+ T cells sorted from blood, collected in a trial of the OX40 agonist ivuxolimab. The clonotype was recovered from an adult with an advanced solid tumor such as melanoma, head and neck, liver or kidney cancer.

The CDR3 protein is CASSLDRLLRNTEAFF. CDR3 bases: TGTGCCAGCAGTTTGGACAGGCTCCTACGTAACACTGAAGCTTTCTTT. The chain recombines TRBV27 with TRBJ1-1; 7 bases fit TRBD1. Germline-derived CDR1 and CDR2 are MNHEY and SMNVEV (reference sequence). This CDR3 comprises 16 residues. The ends lost 3 bases at V and 2 bases at J; junction bases unmatched: 9.